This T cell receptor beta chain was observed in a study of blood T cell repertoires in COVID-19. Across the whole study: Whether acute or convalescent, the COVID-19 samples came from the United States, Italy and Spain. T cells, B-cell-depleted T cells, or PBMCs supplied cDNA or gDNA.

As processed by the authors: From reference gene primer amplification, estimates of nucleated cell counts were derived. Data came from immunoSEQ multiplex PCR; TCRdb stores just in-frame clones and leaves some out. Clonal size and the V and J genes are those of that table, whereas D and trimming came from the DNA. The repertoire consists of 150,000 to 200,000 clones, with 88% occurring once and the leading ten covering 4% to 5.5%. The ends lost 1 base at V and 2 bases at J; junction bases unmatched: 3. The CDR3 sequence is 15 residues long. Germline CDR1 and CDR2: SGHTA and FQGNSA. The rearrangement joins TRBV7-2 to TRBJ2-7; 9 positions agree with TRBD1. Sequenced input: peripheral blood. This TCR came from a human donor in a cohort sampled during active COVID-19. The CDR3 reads CASSLEGTGTYEQYF. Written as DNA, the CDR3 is TGTGCCAGCAGCTTAGAAGGGACAGGGACCTACGAGCAGTACTTC. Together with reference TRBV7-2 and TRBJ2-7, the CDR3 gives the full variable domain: GAGVSQSPSNKVTEKGKDVELRCDPISGHTALYWYRQSLGQGLEFLIYFQGNSAPDKSGLPSDRFSAERTGGSVSTLTIQRTQQEDSAVYLCASSLEGTGTYEQYFGPGTRLTVT.